The 23 T cell receptor beta chains listed next were all sequenced from one sample in a study of blood T cell repertoires in COVID-19. Method: immunoSEQ multiplex PCR; TCRdb's copy keeps in-frame clones and lacks some. This sample yields 50,000 to 70,000 clones, of which almost 80% are seen a single time; more than 2.5% belongs to the top ten. What was sequenced was peripheral blood. The receptors shown here come from a man in his sixties with acute or convalescent COVID-19.

This clone was detected only a few times. This chain uses TRBV5-4 with TRBJ1-6, with 7 bases that match TRBD1. With 4 bases clipped from V and 9 bases from J, the junction kept 16 bases outside the gene matches. This CDR3 comprises 17 residues. The germline V gene has CDR1 SGHNT and CDR2 YYREEE (reference sequence). CDR3 nucleotides: TGTGCCAGCAGCACTGGGGGCTACAGGGGCGCCGGTTCACCCCTCCACTTT. It specifies CASSTGGYRGAGSPLHF.

This rearrangement joins TRBV5-4 to TRBJ1-1; 11 bases line up with TRBD1. There are 15 residues in the CDR3. V gave up 0 bases and J gave up 8 bases; unmatched junction bases: 6. Germline V gene sequence: CDR1 SGHNT, CDR2 YYREEE (reference sequence). The CDR3 loop reads CASSLGGGQGGEAFF. For the CDR3, the DNA is TGTGCCAGCAGCTTGGGTGGGGGACAGGGGGGCGAAGCTTTCTTT.

V gene TRBV5-4 combines with J gene TRBJ2-3, with D tentatively TRBD2 (5 bases). The germline V gene encodes CDR1 SGHNT and CDR2 YYREEE (reference sequence). The CDR3 is made up of 14 amino acids. Between the trimmed V and J ends, which lost 2 bases and 4 bases, there was a span of 11 bases. The CDR3 DNA reads TGTGCCAGCAGCTTAAACGGGGAGCCAGATACGCAGTATTTT. Its protein is CASSLNGEPDTQYF.

The chain links TRBV6-1 to TRBJ2-7, with D perhaps TRBD2 (5 bases). This CDR3 is built from 15 residues. From germline, CDR1 is MNHNS and CDR2 SASEGT. Trimming took off 2 bases at V and 1 base at J, with 12 bases between the two ends. The CDR3 DNA is TGTGCCAGCAGTGAAAGAGGTGGGGAGTCCTACGAGCAGTACTTC. Encoded protein: CASSERGGESYEQYF.

The V gene is TRBV5-6, the J gene TRBJ1-2, with 8 bases fitting TRBD1. The CDR3 length is 16 residues. Germline assignment: CDR1 SGHDT and CDR2 YYEEEE. After removal of 3 bases from V and 7 bases from J, the junction contained 14 bases not matched to a gene. The CDR3 nucleotides are TGTGCCAGCAGCTCTGACCGTGGACAGGGTGTATTTGGCTACACCTTC. It translates to CASSSDRGQGVFGYTF.

The rearrangement uses TRBV27 and TRBJ1-2, with 10 bases matching TRBD1. Trimming took 3 bases from V and 6 from J; bases not matched to a gene: 4. Germline V lookup: CDR1 MNHEY, CDR2 SMNVEV (reference sequence). The CDR3 has 14 residues. In DNA form, the CDR3 reads TGTGCCAGCAGTTTTAAGGGACAGGGGAATGGCTACACCTTC. This gives the protein CASSFKGQGNGYTF.

This rearrangement joins TRBV5-1 to TRBJ2-7; TRBD1 agrees at 7 bases. Germline V gene lookup returns CDR1 SGHRS and CDR2 YFSETQ. The ends lost 3 bases at V and 3 bases at J; junction bases unmatched: 9. The CDR3 totals 15 residues. This CDR3 is CASSSNRQGSYEQYF. The CDR3, as DNA: TGCGCCAGCAGCTCCAACCGACAGGGAAGCTACGAGCAGTACTTC.

Worth noting for this clone: A much larger clone lies one base from this, so it may be a read error. The rearrangement uses TRBV7-9 and TRBJ1-2; unclear D gene. Trimming removed 0 bases from V and 5 bases from J, with 4 bases in between. Germline-derived CDR1 and CDR2 are SEHNR and FQNEAQ (reference sequence). This CDR3 region has 12 residues. The CDR3 loop reads CASSLAEYGYTF. Written as DNA, the CDR3 is TGTGCCAGCAGCTTAGCGGAGTATGGCTACACCTTC. The full variable domain, completed using reference TRBV7-9 and TRBJ1-2, is DTGVSQNPRHKITKRGQNVTFRCDPISEHNRLYWYRQTLGQGPEFLTYFQNEAQLEKSRLLSDRFSAERPKGSFSTLEIQRTEQGDSAMYLCASSLAEYGYTFGSGTRLTVV.

The chain employs TRBV7-2 and TRBJ1-3, with D maybe TRBD1 (5 bases). The CDR3 loop spans 15 amino acids. The germline gives CDR1 SGHTA, CDR2 FQGNSA. Trimming cost V 2 bases and J 0 bases, with 8 bases left between them. Written as DNA, the CDR3 is TGTGCCAGCAGCTTACAGGGAAACTCTGGAAACACCATATATTTT. Protein sequence: CASSLQGNSGNTIYF.

The chain has TRBV12-3 or TRBV12-4 and TRBJ1-2; 7 bases line up with TRBD1. The CDR3 sequence is 12 residues long. V was clipped by 6 bases and J by 5 bases; unmatched bases: 3. CDR3 in amino acids: CASSVQGYGYTF. The CDR3 bases are TGTGCCAGCAGCGTACAGGGGTATGGCTACACCTTC.

This chain connects TRBV19 to TRBJ1-2; D uncertain. Germline lookup yields CDR1 LNHDA and CDR2 SQIVND (reference sequence). The CDR3 contains 15 residues. With 5 bases removed from V and 2 bases from J, the gap between germline ends came to 15 bases. CDR3: CASSPGLPSNYGYTF. In DNA form, the CDR3 reads TGTGCCAGTAGTCCCGGACTCCCTTCCAACTATGGCTACACCTTC.

The genes are TRBV6-5 and TRBJ1-1; 8 bases are shared with TRBD1. The CDR3 is 15 amino acids. Per germline, CDR1 MNHEY and CDR2 SVGAGI. J was trimmed by 3 bases and V by 9 bases; bases with no gene match: 12. The CDR3 loop reads CARTYISRGHTEAFF. CDR3 coding DNA: TGTGCCAGAACCTACATATCCAGGGGGCACACTGAAGCTTTCTTT.

The J gene is TRBJ1-1, the V gene TRBV9; 7 nucleotides agree with TRBD1. The germline gives CDR1 SGDLS, CDR2 YYNGEE. The length of the CDR3 is 17 residues. J lost 0 bases, V lost 0 bases, and 8 bases had no gene match. In DNA form, the CDR3 reads TGTGCCAGCAGCGTAGTGGCGAGAGGGACAGTGAACACTGAAGCTTTCTTT. This encodes CASSVVARGTVNTEAFF. The complete variable domain, with remaining parts taken from reference TRBV9 and TRBJ1-1, reads DSGVTQTPKHLITATGQRVTLRCSPRSGDLSVYWYQQSLDQGLQFLIQYYNGEERAKGNILERFSAQQFPDLHSELNLSSLELGDSALYFCASSVVARGTVNTEAFFGQGTRLTVV.

This clone occurred a few times. J is TRBJ2-3 and V is TRBV25-1, with unresolved D. The germline V gene encodes CDR1 MGHDK and CDR2 SYGVNS. This CDR3 is built from 12 residues. The V end lost 1 base, the J end lost 4 bases, and 3 bases lay between the germline ends. In DNA form, the CDR3 reads TGTGCCAGCAGTGAATCATCAGATACGCAGTATTTT. This sequence encodes CASSESSDTQYF.

The chain couples TRBV5-1 to TRBJ2-5; 8 bases map to TRBD1. Germline V CDR1 and CDR2: SGHRS, YFSETQ. Losses at the gene ends were 3 bases for V and 5 bases for J; bases not matched to a gene: 9. The CDR3 totals 15 residues. The CDR3 bases are TGCGCCAGCAGCTCAAACCGGGACAGGAGCGAGACCCAGTACTTC. Amino acid sequence: CASSSNRDRSETQYF.

The gene calls are TRBV7-9 and TRBJ2-7, with D tentatively TRBD2 (5 bases). The CDR3 spans 13 residues. Trimming shortened V by 7 bases and J by 5 bases, and 15 bases separated the two germline ends. CDR1 is SEHNR, CDR2 FQNEAQ, per germline (reference sequence). CDR3 bases: TGTGCCAGCACCCTCTCAGAGGAGGACGAGCAGTACTTC. Protein: CASTLSEEDEQYF.

The chain employs TRBV20-1 and TRBJ2-2; TRBD1 matches 7 bases. CDR3 size: 13 residues. The V segment lost 3 bases and the J segment 5 bases; nucleotides outside the gene matches: 3. Germline CDR1 and CDR2: DFQATT and SNEGSKA (reference sequence). CDR3 bases: TGCAGTGCTAGTGGGGGACAGACCGGGGAGCTGTTTTTT. It yields the protein CSASGGQTGELFF.

The chain employs TRBV9 and TRBJ2-3, with 13 bases matching TRBD2. Germline values: CDR1 SGDLS, CDR2 YYNGEE. The CDR3 is 16 residues long. Germline trimming cut 4 bases from V and 2 bases from J; bases unmatched to any gene: 4. CDR3 region: CASSPGTSGVTDTQYF. DNA for the CDR3: TGTGCCAGCAGCCCTGGGACTAGCGGGGTCACAGATACGCAGTATTTT.

Remarks on this clone: Compared with germline, one end of the junction differs, possibly owing to a read error. This sequence joins TRBV2 and TRBJ1-3; 9 bases fit TRBD1. Germline loops: CDR1 SNHLY, CDR2 FYNNEI. The CDR3 covers 13 residues. CDR3 sequence (DNA): TGTGCCAGCAGTGAAGGGGGACAGGGCAGAAGAAATTTT. The encoded protein is CASSEGGQGRRNF.

The chain is built from TRBV19 and TRBJ1-5; 7 positions match TRBD1. Germline CDR1 LNHDA, CDR2 SQIVND (reference sequence). The CDR3 spans 15 residues. With 9 bases clipped from V and 6 bases from J, the junction kept 14 bases outside the gene matches. Here the CDR3 reads CASSRLGAGGQPQHF. CDR3 sequence (DNA): TGTGCCAGCTCCCGCCTCGGGGCAGGGGGTCAGCCCCAGCATTTT.

The V gene is TRBV5-1, the J gene TRBJ1-4; 7 bases fit TRBD1. The V segment lost 2 bases and the J segment 6 bases; nucleotides outside the gene matches: 4. Germline CDR1 is SGHRS and CDR2 is YFSETQ. This CDR3 has 14 amino acids. The CDR3 spells CASSLQGIDEKLFF. CDR3 DNA sequence: TGCGCCAGCAGCTTACAGGGGATTGATGAAAAACTGTTTTTT.

CDR3 bases: TGTGCCAGCAGCCCCCAGGGGGCTCTTTCACCCCTCCACTTT. Amino acids: CASSPQGALSPLHF. The gene calls are TRBV5-6 and TRBJ1-6; 8 bases are a match to TRBD1. CDR3 length: 14 residues. Germline CDR1 and CDR2: SGHDT and YYEEEE. J gave up 9 bases and V 4 bases, and 6 bases lay outside the gene matches.

This clone was seen more than once but under ten times. Other DNA sequences within the sample encode an identical CDR3. The chain links TRBV27 to TRBJ2-7; tentative D call: TRBD1 (6 bases). The CDR3 covers 14 residues. V lost 1 base and J 0 bases, leaving 7 bases between the germline ends. CDR1 and CDR2 (germline): MNHEY, SMNVEV (reference sequence). The CDR3 sequence: CASSLYRDSYEQYF. The DNA of the CDR3 is TGTGCCAGCAGTTTATACAGGGACTCCTACGAGCAGTACTTC.